This T cell receptor (beta chain) originates from a study of cytomegalovirus exposure and HLA in healthy donors. Overall study: Clustering assigned 81% of the approximately 400 genotyped donors to the Caucasian-associated ancestry cluster.

It was with 60 Vbeta and 13 Jbeta primers that the PCR ran. Profiling relied on immunoSEQ multiplex PCR, and the TCRdb table lists in-frame clones only, not all of them. The sample holds tens of thousands of clones; less than 80% are singletons and the top ten take around 7%. Study-wide points: A missense variant in DCLRE1C was later tied to TCR beta V- and J-gene trimming. Accurate prediction of most subjects' HLA-A and HLA-B alleles from TCR beta sequences was reported. The study listed some 160 cytomegalovirus-associated TCR beta chains.

The CDR3 contains 12 residues. Germline assignment: CDR1 SQVTM and CDR2 ANQGSEA. Trimming took 3 bases from V and 1 from J, leaving 7 bases between them. Notes on this clone: The antigen remains unidentified.

The source is a woman in her thirties or forties in good health and CMV-seronegative. Specimen: PBMCs. The rearrangement uses TRBV29-1 and TRBJ2-7, with TRBD2 as a possible D gene (5 bases). The CDR3 reads CSVEGESYEQYF. The CDR3 DNA is TGCAGCGTTGAGGGAGAGTCCTACGAGCAGTACTTC.